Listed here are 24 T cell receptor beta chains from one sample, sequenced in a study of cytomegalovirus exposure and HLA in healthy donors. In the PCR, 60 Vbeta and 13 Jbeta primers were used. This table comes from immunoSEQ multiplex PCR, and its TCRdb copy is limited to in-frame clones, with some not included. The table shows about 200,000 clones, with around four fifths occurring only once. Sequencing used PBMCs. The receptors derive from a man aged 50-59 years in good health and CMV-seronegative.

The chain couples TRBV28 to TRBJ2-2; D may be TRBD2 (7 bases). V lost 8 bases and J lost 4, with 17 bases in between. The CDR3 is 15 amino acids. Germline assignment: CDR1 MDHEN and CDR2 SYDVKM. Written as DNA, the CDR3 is TGTGCCAGCGGGTCGGGGGGCGCGGGCACCGGGGAGCTGTTTTTT. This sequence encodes CASGSGGAGTGELFF.

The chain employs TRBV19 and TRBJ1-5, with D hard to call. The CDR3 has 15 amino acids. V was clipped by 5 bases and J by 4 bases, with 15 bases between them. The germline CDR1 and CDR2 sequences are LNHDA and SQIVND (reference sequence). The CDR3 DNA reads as TGTGCCAGTAGTGGCCCCGGCACAGAGAATCAGCCCCAGCATTTT. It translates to CASSGPGTENQPQHF.

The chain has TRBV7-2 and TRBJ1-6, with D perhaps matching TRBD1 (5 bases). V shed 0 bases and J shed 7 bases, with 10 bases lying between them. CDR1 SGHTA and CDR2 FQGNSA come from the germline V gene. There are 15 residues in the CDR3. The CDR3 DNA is TGTGCCAGCAGCTTAGCGCGTCAGGGAAATTCACCCCTCCACTTT. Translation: CASSLARQGNSPLHF.

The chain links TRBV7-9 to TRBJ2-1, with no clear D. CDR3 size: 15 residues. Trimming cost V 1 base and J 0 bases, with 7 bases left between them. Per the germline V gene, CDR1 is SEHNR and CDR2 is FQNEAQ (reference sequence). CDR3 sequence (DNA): TGTGCCAGCAGCTTAGACCGGAGCTCCTACAATGAGCAGTTCTTC. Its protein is CASSLDRSSYNEQFF.

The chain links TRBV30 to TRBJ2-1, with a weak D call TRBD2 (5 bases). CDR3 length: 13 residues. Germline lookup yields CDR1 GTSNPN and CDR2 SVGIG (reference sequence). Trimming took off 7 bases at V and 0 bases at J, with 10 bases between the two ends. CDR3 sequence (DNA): TGTGCCTTTAGTACTAGCTCCTACAATGAGCAGTTCTTC. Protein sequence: CAFSTSSYNEQFF.

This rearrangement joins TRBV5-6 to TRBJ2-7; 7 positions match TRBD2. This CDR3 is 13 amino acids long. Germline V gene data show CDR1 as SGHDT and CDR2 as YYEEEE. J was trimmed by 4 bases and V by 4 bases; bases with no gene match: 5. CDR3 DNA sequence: TGTGCCAGCAGCACACTAGCGAGTTACGAGCAGTACTTC. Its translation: CASSTLASYEQYF.

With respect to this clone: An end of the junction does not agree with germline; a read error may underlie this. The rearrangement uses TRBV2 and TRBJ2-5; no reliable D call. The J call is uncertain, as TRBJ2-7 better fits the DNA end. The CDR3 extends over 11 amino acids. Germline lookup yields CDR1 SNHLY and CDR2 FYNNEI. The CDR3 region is CASREGYEQYF. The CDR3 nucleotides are TGTGCCAGCAGGGAAGGTTACGAGCAGTACTTC.

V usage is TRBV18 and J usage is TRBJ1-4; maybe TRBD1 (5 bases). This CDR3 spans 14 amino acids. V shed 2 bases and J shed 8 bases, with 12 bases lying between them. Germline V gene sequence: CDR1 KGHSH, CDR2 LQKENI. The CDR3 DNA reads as TGTGCCAGCTCACCAGGAAGGGGAGGAGAAAAACTGTTTTTT. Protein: CASSPGRGGEKLFF.

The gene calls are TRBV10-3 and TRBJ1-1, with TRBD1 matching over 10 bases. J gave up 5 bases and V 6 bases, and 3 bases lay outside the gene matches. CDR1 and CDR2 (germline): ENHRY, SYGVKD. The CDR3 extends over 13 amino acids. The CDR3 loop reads CAIRTGGGTEAFF. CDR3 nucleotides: TGTGCCATCAGGACAGGGGGCGGAACTGAAGCTTTCTTT.

CDR3: CASSLDGLASEAFF. The CDR3 bases are TGTGCCAGCAGCTTAGACGGCCTAGCCAGTGAAGCTTTCTTT. The chain employs TRBV7-9 and TRBJ1-1; D is unresolved. Germline CDR1 and CDR2: SEHNR and FQNEAQ (reference sequence). V was cut by 1 base and J by 7 bases, with 13 bases left in between. This CDR3 spans 14 amino acids.

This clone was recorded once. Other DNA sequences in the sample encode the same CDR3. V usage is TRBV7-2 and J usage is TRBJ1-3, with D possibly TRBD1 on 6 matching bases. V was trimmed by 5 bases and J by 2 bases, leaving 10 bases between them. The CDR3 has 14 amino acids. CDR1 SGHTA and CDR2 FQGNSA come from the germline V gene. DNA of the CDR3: TGTGCCAGCAGCCCCGGACAGCCTGGAAACACCATATATTTT. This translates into CASSPGQPGNTIYF.

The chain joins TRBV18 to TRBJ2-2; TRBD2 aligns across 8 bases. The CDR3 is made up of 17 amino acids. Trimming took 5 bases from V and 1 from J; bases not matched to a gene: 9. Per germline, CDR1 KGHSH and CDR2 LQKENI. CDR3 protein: CASSAIALAVNTGELFF. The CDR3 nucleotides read TGTGCCAGCTCAGCGATCGCACTAGCGGTGAACACCGGGGAGCTGTTTTTT.

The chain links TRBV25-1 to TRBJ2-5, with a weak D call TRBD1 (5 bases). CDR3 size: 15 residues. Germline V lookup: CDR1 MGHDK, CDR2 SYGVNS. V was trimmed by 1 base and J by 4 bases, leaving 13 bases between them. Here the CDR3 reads CASSEWGRSGETQYF. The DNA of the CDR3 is TGTGCCAGCAGTGAATGGGGCCGATCGGGAGAGACCCAGTACTTC.

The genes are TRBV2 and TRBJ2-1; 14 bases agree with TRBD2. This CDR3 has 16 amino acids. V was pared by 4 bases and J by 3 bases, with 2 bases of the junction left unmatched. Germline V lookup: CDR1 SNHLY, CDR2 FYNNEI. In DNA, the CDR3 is TGTGCCAGCAGTGGGACTAGCGGGGGGTACTACAATGAGCAGTTCTTC. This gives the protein CASSGTSGGYYNEQFF.

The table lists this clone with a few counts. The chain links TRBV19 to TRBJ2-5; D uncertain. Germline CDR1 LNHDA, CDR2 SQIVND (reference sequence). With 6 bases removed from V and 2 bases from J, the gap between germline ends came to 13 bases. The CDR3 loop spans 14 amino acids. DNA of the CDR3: TGTGCCAGTAGAAACTCCCCGGAGCAAGAGACCCAGTACTTC. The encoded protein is CASRNSPEQETQYF.

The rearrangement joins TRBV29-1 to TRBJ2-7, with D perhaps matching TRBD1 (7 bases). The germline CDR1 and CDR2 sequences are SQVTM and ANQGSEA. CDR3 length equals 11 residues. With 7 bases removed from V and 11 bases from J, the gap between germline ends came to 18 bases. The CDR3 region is CSAPEGAQEYF. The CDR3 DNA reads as TGCAGCGCACCGGAGGGGGCGCAGGAGTACTTC.

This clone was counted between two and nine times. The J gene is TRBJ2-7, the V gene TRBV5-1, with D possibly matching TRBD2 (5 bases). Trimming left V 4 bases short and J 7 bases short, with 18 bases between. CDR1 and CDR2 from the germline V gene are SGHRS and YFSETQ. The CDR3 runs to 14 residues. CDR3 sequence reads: CASSPPGISTEQYF. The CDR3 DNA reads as TGCGCCAGCAGCCCCCCCGGGATTAGCACAGAGCAGTACTTC.

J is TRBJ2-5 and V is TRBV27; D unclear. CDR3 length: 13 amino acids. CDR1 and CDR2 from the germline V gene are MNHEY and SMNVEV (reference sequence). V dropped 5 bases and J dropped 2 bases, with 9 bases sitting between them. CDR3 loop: CASSPVKQETQYF. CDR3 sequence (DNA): TGTGCCAGCAGTCCCGTTAAACAAGAGACCCAGTACTTC.

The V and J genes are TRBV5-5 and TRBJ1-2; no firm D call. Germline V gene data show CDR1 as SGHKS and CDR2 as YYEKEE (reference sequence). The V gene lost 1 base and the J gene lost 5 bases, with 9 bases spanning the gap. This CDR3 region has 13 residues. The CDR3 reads CASSLFVGYGYTF. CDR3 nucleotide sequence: TGTGCCAGCAGCTTGTTTGTCGGTTATGGCTACACCTTC.

CDR3 DNA sequence: TGTGCCAGCAGATCTGGCCTCGACAGCTCCTACAATGAGCAGTTCTTC. This codes for CASRSGLDSSYNEQFF. This chain joins TRBV28 and TRBJ2-1; tentatively, D is TRBD1 (5 bases). The V end was cut by 6 bases, the J end by 0 bases, with 15 bases between. The CDR3 consists of 16 residues. CDR1 and CDR2 (germline): MDHEN, SYDVKM.

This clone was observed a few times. The chain's CDR3 is CASSKGGGSNYGYTF. DNA of the CDR3: TGTGCCAGCAGCAAGGGGGGGGGTAGTAACTATGGCTACACCTTC. The chain recombines TRBV9 with TRBJ1-2; tentatively, D is TRBD1 (6 bases). Germline CDR1 SGDLS, CDR2 YYNGEE. V was shortened by 4 bases and J by 1 base, with 14 bases between the two germline ends. The CDR3 length is 15 residues.

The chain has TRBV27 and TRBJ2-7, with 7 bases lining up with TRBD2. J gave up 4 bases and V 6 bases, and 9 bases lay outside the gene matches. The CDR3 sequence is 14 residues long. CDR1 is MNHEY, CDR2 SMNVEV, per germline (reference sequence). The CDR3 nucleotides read TGTGCCAGCAGGGGAGGCGGGAGTCGGTACGAGCAGTACTTC. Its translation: CASRGGGSRYEQYF.

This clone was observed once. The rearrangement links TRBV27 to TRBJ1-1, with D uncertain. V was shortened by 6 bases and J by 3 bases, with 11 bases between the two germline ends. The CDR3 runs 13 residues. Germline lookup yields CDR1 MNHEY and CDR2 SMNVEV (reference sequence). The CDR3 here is CASSVVGDTEAFF. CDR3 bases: TGTGCCAGCAGCGTTGTGGGAGACACTGAAGCTTTCTTT.

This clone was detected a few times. The CDR3 bases are TGCGCCAGCAGCTTCGACTCACCCCTTTCCAGCCCTCGCAATGAGCAGTTCTTC. Translation: CASSFDSPLSSPRNEQFF. The chain is built from TRBV5-1 and TRBJ2-1; D is undetermined. CDR3 size: 18 residues. CDR1 and CDR2 (germline): SGHRS, YFSETQ. Trimming took 2 bases from V and 6 from J, leaving 24 bases between them.